The rows below give T cell receptor beta chains drawn from one sample of a study of shared clonotypes between healthy human individuals. Method: immunoSEQ multiplex PCR; TCRdb's copy keeps in-frame clones and lacks some. Of 150,000 to 200,000 clones detected, 85% to 95% appear once; the ten largest clones hold 0.067%. The material sequenced was naive CD4+ T cells sorted from blood. These receptors were obtained from a woman aged 25 to 39 in good health. The CDR3 runs from the conserved cysteine through the conserved F or W. A row's size may be missing; if present it is once, few, many or a size class.

TRBJ2-7	.	TRBV27	CASSVDSGRRLEQYF
TRBJ2-1	.	TRBV7-9	CASAEVFYNEQFF
TRBJ2-7	.	TRBV28	CHRGHEQYF
.	.	TRBV28	CASSLPGQGLYEQYF
TRBJ1-1	.	TRBV28	CASSHYPSRYVGNTEAFF
TRBJ2-7	.	TRBV28	CASSLELAPTYEQYF
TRBJ2-2	.	TRBV19	CASSIGVGTGELFF
TRBJ2-1	.	TRBV6-5	CASSSQLGTYNEQFF
TRBJ1-2	.	TRBV5-4	CASSLPGTAYGYTF
TRBJ2-6	.	TRBV28	CASSGGGLTQSRANVLTF
TRBJ1-6	.	TRBV4-2	CASSQEVRFPLHF
TRBJ2-5	.	TRBV28	CASGEGQGTFETQYF
TRBJ1-4	.	TRBV2	CASRDRGEKLFF
TRBJ1-2	.	TRBV28	CASSWGQGFRGYTF
TRBJ1-5	.	TRBV6-5	CASSRGGSRQPQHF
TRBJ2-1	.	TRBV6-4	CASTGRLAGGPKVKDNEQFF
.	.	TRBV7-2	CASSLGPAAYEQYF
TRBJ2-7	few	TRBV7-9	CASSLEGTYTYEQYF
TRBJ2-3	.	TRBV7-3	CASSLMYGTDTQYF
TRBJ2-7	.	TRBV4-2	CASSQLRQGYEQYF
TRBJ2-7	.	TRBV18	CASSPRRDRASDEQYF
TRBJ1-1	.	TRBV2	CASSEVSRLNTEAFF
TRBJ2-3	.	TRBV25-1	CASSEIPTDTQYF
TRBJ1-5	.	TRBV15	CATSRDPPGGNQPQHF
TRBJ2-7	.	TRBV6-5	CASSYSQGLSYEQYF
TRBJ1-1	.	TRBV30	CAWDRTARSLGVPPVF
.	.	TRBV5-6	CASSLGPGHRYEQYF
TRBJ1-4	.	TRBV7-9	CASSLQGVTNEKLFF